The 27 T cell receptor beta chains below were found in one sample sequenced in a study of blood T cell repertoires in COVID-19. Sequenced by immunoSEQ multiplex PCR; TCRdb stores in-frame clones only, minus some. The sample consists of 200,000 to 250,000 clones, 84% of them appearing once. What was sequenced was PBMCs or T cells enriched from blood (not recorded which). These receptors came from a middle-aged woman who had recovered from COVID-19.

In this sample, this clone turned up once. J is TRBJ2-1 and V is TRBV5-6; 8 nucleotides match TRBD2. Unmatched junction bases numbered 15, after V lost 4 bases and J lost 6 bases. Per germline, CDR1 SGHDT and CDR2 YYEEEE. The CDR3 sequence is 17 residues long. The CDR3 here is CASSRPSGTSRGNEQFF. In DNA form, the CDR3 reads TGTGCCAGCAGCCGTCCTTCCGGGACTAGTAGGGGCAATGAGCAGTTCTTC.

This chain links TRBV5-1 with TRBJ1-1; D ambiguous. Germline assignment: CDR1 SGHRS and CDR2 YFSETQ. This CDR3 contains 14 residues. Trimming removed 0 bases at V and 3 bases at J, with 9 bases between. CDR3 bases: TGCGCCAGCAGCTTGGTCACGGTTGACACTGAAGCTTTCTTT. Amino acid sequence: CASSLVTVDTEAFF.

V gene TRBV24-1 combines with J gene TRBJ1-2, with TRBD1 matching 7 bases. The CDR3 extends over 17 amino acids. CDR1 KGHDR and CDR2 SFDVKD come from the germline V gene. V lost 5 bases and J lost 6; bases outside the gene matches: 17. The CDR3, as DNA: TGTGCCACCAGTGGGGGGACAGCCGTCGAGGTCCAACATGGCTACACCTTC. Translation gives CATSGGTAVEVQHGYTF.

The chain links TRBV11-3 to TRBJ2-7; no firm D call. The V gene lost 1 base and the J gene lost 5 bases, with 15 bases spanning the gap. Per germline, CDR1 SGHNT and CDR2 YENEEA. There are 15 residues in the CDR3. CDR3 protein: CASSLAGPHIDEQYV. In nucleotides, the CDR3 is TGTGCCAGCAGCTTAGCGGGTCCCCACATAGACGAGCAGTACGTC.

The chain combines TRBV27 with TRBJ2-3; unclear D gene. The CDR3 runs to 11 residues. The V and J ends lost 5 bases and 5 bases respectively, with 5 bases between them. Per germline, CDR1 MNHEY and CDR2 SMNVEV (reference sequence). The CDR3 loop reads CASSRGDTQYF. As DNA, the CDR3 is TGTGCCAGCAGTAGAGGAGATACGCAGTATTTT.

CDR3 nucleotides: TGCGCCAGCAGGGTAAGCGGGAGTAACACCGGGGAGCTGTTTTTT. Translating it yields CASRVSGSNTGELFF. The V and J genes are TRBV5-1 and TRBJ2-2; 8 bases match TRBD2. V lost 5 bases to trimming and J lost 2 bases; unmatched junction nucleotides: 5. CDR3 length: 15 amino acids. CDR1 and CDR2 (germline): SGHRS, YFSETQ.

The V call is TRBV6-1, the J call TRBJ2-5; D not certain. Germline V gene data show CDR1 as MNHNS and CDR2 as SASEGT. V lost 2 bases to trimming and J lost 7 bases, with 20 bases between them. This CDR3 comprises 16 residues. The CDR3 DNA reads TGTGCCAGCAGTGAACCGACTGTTGGCGCCTTAGGGACCCAGTACTTC. It encodes CASSEPTVGALGTQYF.

The J gene is TRBJ1-2, the V gene TRBV5-1; D remains ambiguous. The length of the CDR3 is 16 residues. Germline-derived CDR1 and CDR2 are SGHRS and YFSETQ. The V end lost 0 bases, the J end lost 7 bases, and 19 bases lay between the germline ends. The CDR3 region has the DNA TGCGCCAGCAGCTTGGTTCTTACGGAGGGCCTGGGTGGCTACACCTTC. Residues: CASSLVLTEGLGGYTF.

The rearrangement joins TRBV10-3 to TRBJ2-5; TRBD1 is a possible D gene (6 bases). The length of the CDR3 is 16 residues. With 0 bases removed from V and 2 bases from J, the gap between germline ends came to 13 bases. Germline CDR1 is ENHRY and CDR2 is SYGVKD. The CDR3 protein is CAISESMTGLQETQYF. Here the CDR3 DNA reads TGTGCCATCAGTGAGTCTATGACAGGCCTGCAAGAGACCCAGTACTTC.

The rearrangement links TRBV18 to TRBJ1-1; D might be TRBD1 (6 bases). The CDR3 sequence is 12 residues long. Trimming shortened V by 4 bases and J by 3 bases, and 6 bases separated the two germline ends. Germline V gene data show CDR1 as KGHSH and CDR2 as LQKENI. CDR3 in amino acids: CASSRQDTEAFF. The CDR3 nucleotides are TGTGCCAGCTCACGACAGGACACTGAAGCTTTCTTT. Combining the CDR3 with reference TRBV18 and TRBJ1-1 gives the whole variable domain NAGVMQNPRHLVRRRGQEARLRCSPMKGHSHVYWYRQLPEEGLKFMVYLQKENIIDESGMPKERFSAEFPKEGPSILRIQQVVRGDSAAYFCASSRQDTEAFFGQGTRLTVV.

This chain links TRBV5-1 with TRBJ2-3; D possibly corresponds to TRBD2 (5 bases). The germline CDR1 and CDR2 sequences are SGHRS and YFSETQ. The CDR3 length is 15 residues. The V and J ends lost 2 bases and 1 base respectively, with 11 bases between them. The chain's CDR3 is CASSFGLKRTDTQYF. The CDR3 nucleotides are TGCGCCAGCAGCTTTGGACTGAAACGCACAGATACGCAGTATTTT.

The chain links TRBV19 to TRBJ2-6; D unclear. V was cut by 3 bases and J by 0 bases, with 9 bases left in between. This CDR3 comprises 16 residues. CDR1 is LNHDA, CDR2 SQIVND, per germline (reference sequence). The DNA of the CDR3 is TGTGCCAGTAGTATCGGAACAGCCTCTGGGGCCAACGTCCTGACTTTC. The encoded protein is CASSIGTASGANVLTF.

The chain links TRBV9 to TRBJ2-1; weak D call: TRBD2 (6 bases). This CDR3 is 13 amino acids long. V lost 2 bases, J lost 8 bases, and 11 bases lay in between. Germline CDR1 is SGDLS and CDR2 is YYNGEE. CDR3 residues: CASSVPGGDEQFF. The CDR3 DNA reads as TGTGCCAGCAGCGTCCCCGGGGGTGATGAGCAGTTCTTC.

The chain joins TRBV3-1 (or the pseudogene TRBV3-2) to TRBJ2-2, with TRBD1 matching 7 bases. From germline, CDR1 is LGHDT and CDR2 YNNKEL (reference sequence). This CDR3 region has 16 residues. V lost 1 base to trimming and J lost 1 base; unmatched junction nucleotides: 3. The DNA of the CDR3 is TGTGCCAGCAGCCAAGCGGGACAGATGAACACCGGGGAGCTGTTTTTT. Translation: CASSQAGQMNTGELFF.

The chain employs TRBV5-6 and TRBJ2-3, with 8 positions matching TRBD2. V lost 4 bases to trimming and J lost 2 bases; unmatched junction nucleotides: 6. Germline assignment: CDR1 SGHDT and CDR2 YYEEEE. CDR3 size: 15 residues. The CDR3 coding sequence is TGTGCCAGCAGCACGCCGGGGGGGTACACAGATACGCAGTATTTT. It encodes CASSTPGGYTDTQYF.

This chain links TRBV7-2 with TRBJ2-3, with 10 bases lining up with TRBD2. The J segment lost 0 bases and the V segment lost 2 bases, leaving 5 bases of the junction unmatched. Germline V lookup: CDR1 SGHTA, CDR2 FQGNSA. The CDR3 is 17 residues long. The CDR3 coding sequence is TGTGCCAGCAGCTTATTCGCTAGCGGGAGTAGCACAGATACGCAGTATTTT. Amino acid sequence: CASSLFASGSSTDTQYF.

The chain is built from TRBV5-8 and TRBJ1-2; 9 nucleotides align to TRBD1. Trimming took 0 bases from V and 4 from J; bases not matched to a gene: 7. CDR1 and CDR2 (germline): SGHTS, YDEGEE. The CDR3 length is 16 residues. The CDR3 here is CASSLGGTGRFYGYTF. CDR3 in DNA: TGTGCCAGCAGCTTGGGGGGGACAGGGCGATTCTATGGCTACACCTTC.

The gene calls are TRBV10-3 and TRBJ2-7, with D possibly TRBD2 on 5 matching bases. Germline V lookup: CDR1 ENHRY, CDR2 SYGVKD. CDR3 length equals 12 residues. V gave up 2 bases and J gave up 5 bases, with 7 bases separating them. CDR3 protein: CAISERGNEQYF. The CDR3 coding sequence is TGTGCCATCAGTGAGAGAGGGAACGAGCAGTACTTC.

The chain combines TRBV5-1 with TRBJ2-1; 11 bases are shared with TRBD2. The CDR3 contains 16 residues. CDR1 SGHRS and CDR2 YFSETQ come from the germline V gene. V lost 6 bases and J lost 3; bases outside the gene matches: 8. The CDR3 sequence: CASMEGSGRGYNEQFF. The CDR3, as DNA: TGCGCCAGCATGGAGGGTAGCGGGAGGGGCTACAATGAGCAGTTCTTC.

This clone came up once. The chain links TRBV5-1 to TRBJ2-3; 7 bases line up with TRBD1. Germline trimming cut 2 bases from V and 0 bases from J; bases unmatched to any gene: 9. This CDR3 contains 17 residues. Looked up from germline, CDR1 is SGHRS and CDR2 is YFSETQ. CDR3 sequence: CASSFPTGIPSTDTQYF. The DNA for the CDR3 is TGCGCCAGCAGCTTCCCGACAGGGATCCCTAGCACAGATACGCAGTATTTT.

This sequence joins TRBV2 and TRBJ2-3; 11 bases line up with TRBD2. Germline V gives CDR1 SNHLY, CDR2 FYNNEI. With 8 bases clipped from V and 4 bases from J, the junction kept 8 bases outside the gene matches. This CDR3 comprises 15 residues. CDR3 region: CASSLLAGGSDTQYF. The DNA for the CDR3 is TGTGCCAGCTCATTGCTAGCGGGAGGATCAGATACGCAGTATTTT.

The V gene is TRBV4-1, the J gene TRBJ1-1; TRBD1 might be the D (5 bases). Germline V gene lookup returns CDR1 MGHRA and CDR2 YSYEKL. The CDR3 loop spans 14 amino acids. V was trimmed by 1 base and J by 1 base, leaving 7 bases between them. Written as DNA, the CDR3 is TGCGCCAGCAGCCAAGTGACAGCGAACACTGAAGCTTTCTTT. This codes for CASSQVTANTEAFF.

The chain combines TRBV7-9 with TRBJ2-3, with TRBD2 identical over 16 bases. The junction had 13 bases not matched to a gene; V was cut back by 5 bases and J by 5 bases. The germline gives CDR1 SEHNR, CDR2 FQNEAQ (reference sequence). This CDR3 region has 19 residues. CDR3 sequence: CASSISGTSGRARGDTQYF. In DNA, the CDR3 is TGTGCCAGCAGCATTTCCGGGACTAGCGGGAGGGCCAGGGGAGATACGCAGTATTTT.

The chain joins TRBV18 to TRBJ2-7, with D possibly being TRBD2 (6 bases). This CDR3 comprises 16 residues. Germline V gives CDR1 KGHSH, CDR2 LQKENI. Trimming shortened V by 1 base and J by 5 bases, and 18 bases separated the two germline ends. CDR3 amino acids: CASSPLAGYLRDEQYF. CDR3 coding DNA: TGTGCCAGCTCACCACTCGCGGGATACCTCCGGGACGAGCAGTACTTC.

The J gene is TRBJ2-3, the V gene TRBV5-1; D may be TRBD2 (5 bases). CDR3 length equals 15 residues. CDR1 is SGHRS and CDR2 is YFSETQ in the germline V gene. V was clipped by 0 bases and J by 6 bases, with 14 bases between them. CDR3 region: CASSLGTGRSDTQYF. CDR3 bases: TGCGCCAGCAGCTTGGGGACGGGAAGATCGGATACGCAGTATTTT.

The V gene is TRBV19, the J gene TRBJ1-1; possibly TRBD1 for D (6 bases). The CDR3 totals 16 residues. Germline V gives CDR1 LNHDA, CDR2 SQIVND (reference sequence). Trimming removed 5 bases at V and 0 bases at J, with 16 bases between. CDR3 in amino acids: CASSLPRGLLNTEAFF. The DNA of the CDR3 is TGTGCCAGTAGTTTACCCAGGGGACTATTGAACACTGAAGCTTTCTTT.

V usage is TRBV10-2 and J usage is TRBJ1-2; D not certain. In germline, CDR1 is WSHSY, CDR2 SAAADI. The CDR3 is made up of 17 amino acids. The V gene lost 3 bases and the J gene lost 4 bases, with 21 bases spanning the gap. The CDR3 spells CASSDGRSIAWVYGYTF. Written as DNA, the CDR3 is TGCGCCAGCAGTGATGGACGATCAATAGCGTGGGTCTATGGCTACACCTTC.